These 3 T cell receptor beta chains share one sample of origin, sequenced in a study of beta chain features in type 1 diabetes. These receptors have no known antigen. Study results and caveats: Moderate but significant shortening of TCRB CDR3s was recorded in all four CD4+ subsets from Type 1 diabetes patients.

TCRB transcripts that were expressed got sequenced, as all of the isolated RNA had been reverse transcribed. Measured with immunoSEQ multiplex PCR; TCRdb has only the in-frame clones, and not every one. The data show 200,000 to 300,000 clones, approximately 11% seen once. The sample taken for sequencing was naive CD4+ T cells from blood. Receptors originate from a man aged 25 to 40 with type 1 diabetes.

The table lists this clone with a few counts. This chain connects TRBV28 to TRBJ2-7; 8 nucleotides line up with TRBD2. Germline V CDR1 and CDR2: MDHEN, SYDVKM. The CDR3 sequence is 12 residues long. After removal of 6 bases from V and 2 bases from J, the junction contained 0 bases not matched to a gene. The CDR3 reads CASSGGAYEQYF. The CDR3 DNA follows: TGTGCCAGCAGCGGGGGGGCCTACGAGCAGTACTTC.

This clone was counted a few times. This chain connects TRBV21-1 to TRBJ2-5; the listed D gene, TRBD1, was not tested against the DNA. TRBV21-1 has pseudogene status. The CDR3 covers 15 residues. CDR3 region: CASSKGTAHQETQYF. The CDR3 bases are TGTGCCAGCAGCAAAGGCACAGCCCACCAAGAGACCCAGTACTTC.

The chain uses TRBV30 and TRBJ1-6; no clear D. V gave up 1 base and J gave up 7 bases, with 14 bases separating them. Germline CDR1 reads GTSNPN; CDR2 reads SVGIG (reference sequence). CDR3 length equals 15 residues. The CDR3 protein is CAWSAPSLRNSPLHF. In DNA, the CDR3 is TGTGCCTGGAGTGCCCCGTCTTTACGGAATTCACCCCTCCACTTT.